Sequencing of this T cell receptor beta chain was carried out in a study of blood T cells in healthy people across ages. This clonotype was counted a few times. The target antigen is unknown. Then a second PCR, running roughly 7 to 11 cycles, was carried out with a sample-barcoded 5' primer and a J-beta primer mix. TCRdb re-derived calls from the 5' RACE reads in MiXCR, one entry per CDR3 protein. Among approximately 730,000 distinct CDR3 sequences, 40% to 65% were seen once, and the ten largest hold roughly two fifths. Study conclusions and caveats: Those diversity estimates obtained from one million T cells were thought to be underestimates.

Sequenced material: blood. The source of this sequence is an elderly man in good health.

The CDR3 sequence is CSVITGRGRETQYF. Here the CDR3 DNA reads TGCAGTGTCATAACGGGCAGGGGGAGGGAGACCCAGTACTTC. This chain uses TRBV20-1 with TRBJ2-5, with D perhaps matching TRBD1 (7 bases). The CDR3 is made up of 14 amino acids. CDR1 and CDR2 (germline): DFQATT, SNEGSKA (reference sequence). V lost 7 bases and J lost 5, with 20 bases in between.